A selection of T cell receptor beta chains follows, all from one sample in a study of CD8+ T cells in alopecia areata. The assay was immunoSEQ multiplex PCR, and TCRdb's table has in-frame clones only and misses some. The sample has about 170,000 clones; roughly 63% are singletons. The sample here was CD4+ T cells sorted from blood, taken at approximately week 60, from a patient treated with tofacitinib. All receptors derive from a human donor with alopecia areata. Each CDR3 is given with its conserved first and last residue. D genes are given only for firm matches. Only some rows state a clone size, as once, few, many or a class for expanded clones.

v_call,j_call,d_call,clone_size,cdr3_aa,cdr3_nt
TRBV5-4,TRBJ2-5,TRBD2,few,CASSPELRGETQYF,TGTGCCAGCAGCCCTGAATTGCGGGGGGAGACCCAGTACTTC
TRBV7-2,TRBJ1-5,-,few,CASSLGAGGQPQHF,TGTGCCAGCAGCTTAGGTGCGGGCGGCCAGCCCCAGCATTTT
TRBV7-9,TRBJ2-5,TRBD1,-,CASSQGARVSETQYF,TGTGCCAGCAGCCAGGGGGCGCGAGTTTCCGAGACCCAGTACTTC
TRBV5-1,TRBJ2-1,-,-,CASSFKGNEQFF,TGCGCCAGCAGCTTTAAGGGCAATGAGCAGTTCTTC
TRBV19,TRBJ2-2,-,-,CASSPQGGTGELFF,TGTGCCAGTAGTCCACAGGGAGGAACCGGGGAGCTGTTTTTT
TRBV4-1,TRBJ1-4,-,-,CASSQDRPGPNEKLFF,TGCGCCAGCAGCCAAGATCGCCCGGGCCCTAATGAAAAACTGTTTTTT
TRBV30,TRBJ1-1,-,-,CAWSVRVEAFF,TGTGCCTGGAGTGTACGAGTTGAAGCTTTCTTT
TRBV30,TRBJ2-3,-,-,CAWTRGSDTQYF,TGTGCCTGGACCCGGGGGTCAGATACGCAGTATTTT
TRBV5-1,TRBJ2-2,TRBD2,few,CASSLQVAGGTGELFF,TGCGCCAGCAGCTTGCAGGTCGCGGGAGGCACCGGGGAGCTGTTTTTT
TRBV6-5,TRBJ1-2,-,-,CASSYSAAPRTGYTF,TGTGCCAGCAGTTACTCTGCGGCTCCAAGAACCGGCTACACCTTC
TRBV29-1,TRBJ1-1,TRBD1,once,CSARADRVNTEAFF,TGCAGCGCCAGGGCGGACAGGGTGAACACTGAAGCTTTCTTT
TRBV27,TRBJ2-7,TRBD2,-,CASSPGGSSYEQYF,TGTGCCAGCAGTCCCGGGGGGAGCTCCTACGAGCAGTACTTC
TRBV11-2,TRBJ2-5,TRBD1,-,CASSFGGQGQTQYF,TGTGCCAGCAGCTTTGGCGGACAGGGTCAGACCCAGTACTTC
TRBV15,TRBJ1-4,-,-,CATSKEGHEKLFF,TGTGCCACCAGTAAAGAGGGGCATGAAAAACTGTTTTTT
TRBV19,TRBJ2-5,TRBD1,-,CASSLVRDRVETQYF,TGTGCCAGTAGTCTCGTCCGGGACAGGGTCGAGACCCAGTACTTC
TRBV18,TRBJ1-4,-,-,CASSPLPATNEKLFF,TGTGCCAGCTCACCGCTTCCTGCAACTAATGAAAAACTGTTTTTT
TRBV5-1,TRBJ2-7,TRBD1,-,CASSPPGQAYEQYF,TGCGCCAGCAGCCCGCCGGGACAGGCGTACGAGCAGTACTTC
TRBV6-6,TRBJ1-2,-,-,CASSTQGSGYTF,TGTGCCAGCAGTACACAAGGATCTGGCTACACCTTC
TRBV2,TRBJ2-7,TRBD2,-,CASTLLPAGGNEQYF,TGTGCCAGCACCCTCCTCCCAGCGGGGGGGAACGAGCAGTACTTC
TRBV10-3,TRBJ1-2,-,-,CAISDPTGNSVYGYTF,TGTGCCATCAGTGATCCCACGGGGAACAGCGTCTATGGCTACACCTTC